A selection of T cell receptor beta chains follows, all from one sample in a study of cytomegalovirus exposure and HLA in healthy donors. Clones were read by immunoSEQ multiplex PCR, and TCRdb kept only the in-frame ones, dropping some. The table lists approximately 110,000 clones, nearly 70% of them singletons. The sequenced sample was PBMCs. These receptors were obtained from a woman in her 70s in good health and CMV-seropositive. The CDR3 runs from the conserved cysteine through the conserved F or W. Each record gives: V gene, J gene, D gene, CDR3 protein. A D gene is named only where the DNA matches it firmly.

V gene: TRBV7-2
J gene: TRBJ2-7
D gene: .
CDR3 protein: CASSLASSVGVYEQYF

V gene: TRBV7-2
J gene: TRBJ1-2
D gene: .
CDR3 protein: CASSLEAVPMGYTF

V gene: TRBV7-8
J gene: TRBJ2-1
D gene: .
CDR3 protein: CASSLGGQYNEQFF

V gene: TRBV18
J gene: TRBJ1-6
D gene: TRBD1
CDR3 protein: CASSRDRDSPLHF

V gene: TRBV6-5
J gene: TRBJ1-5
D gene: .
CDR3 protein: CASSYNRNQPQHF

V gene: TRBV2
J gene: TRBJ1-1
D gene: .
CDR3 protein: CANTLGILNTEAFF

V gene: TRBV7-7
J gene: TRBJ2-5
D gene: .
CDR3 protein: CASSPVGGLTETQYF

V gene: TRBV5-1
J gene: TRBJ1-4
D gene: TRBD1
CDR3 protein: CASSLGGTGTEKLFF

V gene: TRBV19
J gene: TRBJ2-1
D gene: TRBD2
CDR3 protein: CASRPSGGAYNEQFF

V gene: TRBV19
J gene: TRBJ1-5
D gene: TRBD1
CDR3 protein: CASSITTGGWGQPQHF

V gene: TRBV7-2
J gene: TRBJ2-4
D gene: .
CDR3 protein: CASSLEGLSKNIQYF

V gene: TRBV29-1
J gene: TRBJ1-5
D gene: .
CDR3 protein: CSVEQGGNQPQHF

V gene: TRBV6-5
J gene: TRBJ1-1
D gene: TRBD1
CDR3 protein: CASSYSRTGMNTEAFF

V gene: TRBV5-1
J gene: TRBJ2-7
D gene: .
CDR3 protein: CASSLGVGAYEQYF

V gene: TRBV7-9
J gene: TRBJ1-3
D gene: TRBD1
CDR3 protein: CASRETGVAGNTIYF

V gene: TRBV18
J gene: TRBJ1-3
D gene: TRBD1
CDR3 protein: CASSPFPPGTGGRNTIYF

V gene: TRBV5-1
J gene: TRBJ1-4
D gene: .
CDR3 protein: CASSLDRPATNEKLFF

V gene: TRBV7-8
J gene: TRBJ1-4
D gene: .
CDR3 protein: CASSSIRRATNEKLFF

V gene: TRBV28
J gene: TRBJ2-7
D gene: TRBD1
CDR3 protein: CASSEGASYEQYF

V gene: TRBV9
J gene: TRBJ2-7
D gene: .
CDR3 protein: CASSPKVQGDYEQYF

V gene: TRBV5-1
J gene: TRBJ1-5
D gene: TRBD1
CDR3 protein: CASSQQGEEPQHF

V gene: TRBV4-3
J gene: TRBJ2-5
D gene: .
CDR3 protein: CASSRGSEETQYF

V gene: TRBV5-1
J gene: TRBJ1-3
D gene: .
CDR3 protein: CASSLAGSGNTIYF

V gene: TRBV5-1
J gene: TRBJ1-2
D gene: TRBD1
CDR3 protein: CASSLSGQGSGYTF

V gene: TRBV9
J gene: TRBJ2-7
D gene: TRBD2
CDR3 protein: CASSVGLAGWDEQYF

V gene: TRBV2
J gene: TRBJ1-2
D gene: .
CDR3 protein: CASRITTGSSSGYTF

V gene: TRBV6-1
J gene: TRBJ2-7
D gene: TRBD1
CDR3 protein: CATIFPGTGRYEQYF

V gene: TRBV29-1
J gene: TRBJ1-5
D gene: TRBD1
CDR3 protein: CSVGGGRSNQPQHF

V gene: TRBV19
J gene: TRBJ1-5
D gene: .
CDR3 protein: CAKETGLNQPQHF

V gene: TRBV6-6
J gene: TRBJ2-5
D gene: TRBD2
CDR3 protein: CASTGGERGTQYF

V gene: TRBV5-4
J gene: TRBJ2-7
D gene: .
CDR3 protein: CAFHGRTYEQYF

V gene: TRBV18
J gene: TRBJ2-1
D gene: TRBD1
CDR3 protein: CASSWRQGVNNEQFF

V gene: TRBV19
J gene: TRBJ1-1
D gene: .
CDR3 protein: CASSRGNTEAFF